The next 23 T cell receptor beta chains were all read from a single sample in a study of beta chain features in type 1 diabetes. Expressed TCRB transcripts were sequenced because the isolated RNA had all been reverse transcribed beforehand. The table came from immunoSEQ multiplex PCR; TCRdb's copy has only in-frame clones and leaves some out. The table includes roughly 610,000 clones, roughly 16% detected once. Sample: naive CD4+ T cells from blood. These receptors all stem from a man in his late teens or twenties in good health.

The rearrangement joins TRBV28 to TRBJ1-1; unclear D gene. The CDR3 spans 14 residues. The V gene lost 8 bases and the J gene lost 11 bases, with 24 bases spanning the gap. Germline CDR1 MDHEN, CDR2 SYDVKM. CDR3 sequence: CASDSFVGLGEAFF. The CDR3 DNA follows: TGTGCCAGCGATTCGTTCGTCGGACTTGGGGAGGCTTTCTTT.

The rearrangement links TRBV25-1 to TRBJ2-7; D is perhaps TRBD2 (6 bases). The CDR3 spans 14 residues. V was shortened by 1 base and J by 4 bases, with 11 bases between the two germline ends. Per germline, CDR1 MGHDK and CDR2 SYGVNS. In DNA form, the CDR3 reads TGTGCCAGCAGTGAATTGGGGGGTCGGTACGAGCAGTACTTC. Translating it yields CASSELGGRYEQYF.

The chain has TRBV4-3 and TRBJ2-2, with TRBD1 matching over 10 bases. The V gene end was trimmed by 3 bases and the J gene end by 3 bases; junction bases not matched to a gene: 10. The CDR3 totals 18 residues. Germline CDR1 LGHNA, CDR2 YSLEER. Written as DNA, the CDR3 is TGCGCCAGCAGCCAGGAGGTGACAGGGGGCTTGTACACCGGGGAGCTGTTTTTT. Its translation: CASSQEVTGGLYTGELFF.

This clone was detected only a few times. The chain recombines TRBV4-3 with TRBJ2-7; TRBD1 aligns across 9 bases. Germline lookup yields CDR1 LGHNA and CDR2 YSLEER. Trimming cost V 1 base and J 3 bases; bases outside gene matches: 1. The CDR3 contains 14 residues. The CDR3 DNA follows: TGCGCCAGCAGCCAAGTGACAGGGGGCTACGAGCAGTACTTC. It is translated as CASSQVTGGYEQYF.

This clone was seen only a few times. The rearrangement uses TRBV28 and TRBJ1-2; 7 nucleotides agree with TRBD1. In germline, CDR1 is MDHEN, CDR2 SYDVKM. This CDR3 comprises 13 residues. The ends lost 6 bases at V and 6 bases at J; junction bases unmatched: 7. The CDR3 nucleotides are TGTGCCAGCAGGTACAGGGGTCCGGATGGCTACACCTTC. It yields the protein CASRYRGPDGYTF.

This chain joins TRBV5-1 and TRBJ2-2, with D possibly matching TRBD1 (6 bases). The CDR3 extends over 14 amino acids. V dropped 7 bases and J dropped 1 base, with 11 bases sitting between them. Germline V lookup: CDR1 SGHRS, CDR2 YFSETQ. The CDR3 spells CASVPDRNTGELFF. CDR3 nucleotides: TGCGCCAGCGTTCCGGACAGGAACACCGGGGAGCTGTTTTTT. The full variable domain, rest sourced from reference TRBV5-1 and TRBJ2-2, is KAGVTQTPRYLIKTRGQQVTLSCSPISGHRSVSWYQQTPGQGLQFLFEYFSETQRNKGNFPGRFSGRQFSNSRSEMNVSTLELGDSALYLCASVPDRNTGELFFGEGSRLTVL.

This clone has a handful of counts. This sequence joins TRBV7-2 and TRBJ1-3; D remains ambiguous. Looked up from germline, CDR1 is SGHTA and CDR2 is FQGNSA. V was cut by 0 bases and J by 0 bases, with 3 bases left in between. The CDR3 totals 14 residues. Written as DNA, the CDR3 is TGTGCCAGCAGCTTAGCCCCCTCTGGAAACACCATATATTTT. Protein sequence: CASSLAPSGNTIYF. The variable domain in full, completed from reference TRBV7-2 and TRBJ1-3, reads GAGVSQSPSNKVTEKGKDVELRCDPISGHTALYWYRQSLGQGLEFLIYFQGNSAPDKSGLPSDRFSAERTGGSVSTLTIQRTQQEDSAVYLCASSLAPSGNTIYFGEGSWLTVV.

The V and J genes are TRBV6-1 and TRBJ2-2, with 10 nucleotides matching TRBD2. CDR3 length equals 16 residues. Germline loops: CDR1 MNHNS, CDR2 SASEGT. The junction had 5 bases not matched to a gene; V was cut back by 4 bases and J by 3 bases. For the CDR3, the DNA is TGTGCCAGCAGTGCCCTAGCGGGAGTGTACACCGGGGAGCTGTTTTTT. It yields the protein CASSALAGVYTGELFF.

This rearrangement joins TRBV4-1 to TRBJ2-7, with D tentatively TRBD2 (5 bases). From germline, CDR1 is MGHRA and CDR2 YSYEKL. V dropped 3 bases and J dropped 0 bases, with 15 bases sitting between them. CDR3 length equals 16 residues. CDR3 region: CASSQEGLSRSYEQYF. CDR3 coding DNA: TGCGCCAGCAGCCAGGAAGGACTTAGCCGCTCCTACGAGCAGTACTTC.

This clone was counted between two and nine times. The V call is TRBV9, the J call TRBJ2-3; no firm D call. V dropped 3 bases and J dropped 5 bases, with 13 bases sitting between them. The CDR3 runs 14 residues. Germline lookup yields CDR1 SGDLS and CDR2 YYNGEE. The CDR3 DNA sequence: TGTGCCAGCAGCGCCAGTCCCCGAGGAGATACGCAGTATTTT. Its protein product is CASSASPRGDTQYF.

The CDR3 is CASSQDGYRPLKYNSPLHF. The CDR3 DNA reads as TGTGCCAGCAGCCAAGATGGGTACAGGCCCCTGAAGTATAATTCACCCCTCCACTTT. The chain recombines TRBV4-2 with TRBJ1-6; tentative D call: TRBD1 (5 bases). The V end lost 0 bases, the J end lost 4 bases, and 19 bases lay between the germline ends. Looked up from germline, CDR1 is LGHNA and CDR2 is YNFKEQ. The CDR3 has 19 residues.

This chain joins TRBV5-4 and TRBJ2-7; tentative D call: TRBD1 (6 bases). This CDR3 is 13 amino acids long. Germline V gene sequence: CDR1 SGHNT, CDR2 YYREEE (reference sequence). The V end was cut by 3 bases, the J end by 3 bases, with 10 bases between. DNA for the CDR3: TGTGCCAGCAGCTCAACACAGGGCTACGAGCAGTACTTC. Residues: CASSSTQGYEQYF.

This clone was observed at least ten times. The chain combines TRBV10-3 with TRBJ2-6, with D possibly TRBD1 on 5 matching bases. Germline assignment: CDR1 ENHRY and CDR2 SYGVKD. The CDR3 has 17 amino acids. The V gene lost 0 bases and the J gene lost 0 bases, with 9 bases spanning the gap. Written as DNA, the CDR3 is TGTGCCATCAGTGAGTCCCAGGGTCACTCTGGGGCCAACGTCCTGACTTTC. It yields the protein CAISESQGHSGANVLTF.

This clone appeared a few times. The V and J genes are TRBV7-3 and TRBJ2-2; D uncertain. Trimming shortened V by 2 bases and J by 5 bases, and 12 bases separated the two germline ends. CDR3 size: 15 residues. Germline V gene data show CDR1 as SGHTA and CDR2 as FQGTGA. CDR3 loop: CASSLSSGNTGELFF. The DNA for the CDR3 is TGTGCCAGCAGCTTATCGTCGGGTAATACCGGGGAGCTGTTTTTT. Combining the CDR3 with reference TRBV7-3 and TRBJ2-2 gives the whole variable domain GAGVSQTPSNKVTEKGKYVELRCDPISGHTALYWYRQSLGQGPEFLIYFQGTGAADDSGLPNDRFFAVRPEGSVSTLKIQRTERGDSAVYLCASSLSSGNTGELFFGEGSRLTVL.

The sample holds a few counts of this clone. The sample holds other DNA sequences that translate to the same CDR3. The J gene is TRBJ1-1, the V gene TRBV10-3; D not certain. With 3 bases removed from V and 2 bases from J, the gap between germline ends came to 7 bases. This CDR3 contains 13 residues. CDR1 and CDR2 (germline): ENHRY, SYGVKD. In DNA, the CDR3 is TGTGCCATCAGTGAATTTCCAAACACTGAAGCTTTCTTT. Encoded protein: CAISEFPNTEAFF.

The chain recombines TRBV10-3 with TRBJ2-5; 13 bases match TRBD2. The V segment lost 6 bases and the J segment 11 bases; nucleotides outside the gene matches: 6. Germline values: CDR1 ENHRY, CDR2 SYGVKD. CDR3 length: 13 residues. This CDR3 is CAIRGLAGLEQYF. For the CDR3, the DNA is TGTGCCATCAGGGGACTAGCGGGGTTGGAGCAGTACTTC.

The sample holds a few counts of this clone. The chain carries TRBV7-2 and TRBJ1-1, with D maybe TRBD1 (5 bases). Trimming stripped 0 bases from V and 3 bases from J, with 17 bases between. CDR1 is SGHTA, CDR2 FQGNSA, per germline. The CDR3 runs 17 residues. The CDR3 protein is CASSLAGGAPSDTEAFF. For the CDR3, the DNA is TGTGCCAGCAGCTTAGCCGGGGGAGCCCCCTCGGACACTGAAGCTTTCTTT.

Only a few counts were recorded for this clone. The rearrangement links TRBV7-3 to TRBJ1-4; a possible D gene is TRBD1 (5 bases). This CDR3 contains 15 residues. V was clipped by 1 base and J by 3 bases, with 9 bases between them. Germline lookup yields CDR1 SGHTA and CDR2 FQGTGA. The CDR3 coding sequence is TGTGCCAGCAGCTTAATGGGACGTGCTAATGAAAAACTGTTTTTT. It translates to CASSLMGRANEKLFF.

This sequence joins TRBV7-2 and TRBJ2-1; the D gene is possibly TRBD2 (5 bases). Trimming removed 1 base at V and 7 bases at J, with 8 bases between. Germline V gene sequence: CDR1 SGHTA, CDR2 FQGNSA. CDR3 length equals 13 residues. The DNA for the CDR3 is TGTGCCAGCAGCTTAGTTTGGGAGAATGAGCAGTTCTTC. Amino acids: CASSLVWENEQFF.

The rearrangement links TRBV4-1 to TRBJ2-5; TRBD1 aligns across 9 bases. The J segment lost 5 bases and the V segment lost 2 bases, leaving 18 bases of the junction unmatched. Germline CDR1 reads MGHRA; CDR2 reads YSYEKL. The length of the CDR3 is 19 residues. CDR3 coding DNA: TGCGCCAGCAGCCAACTCGAGTGGCCGGGACAGGGACTCGGGGAGACCCAGTACTTC. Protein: CASSQLEWPGQGLGETQYF.

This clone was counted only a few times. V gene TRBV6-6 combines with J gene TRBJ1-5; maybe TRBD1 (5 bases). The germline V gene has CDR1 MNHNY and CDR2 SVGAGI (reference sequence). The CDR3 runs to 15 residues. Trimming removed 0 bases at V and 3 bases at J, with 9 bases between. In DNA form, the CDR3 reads TGTGCCAGCAGTTACTCGGTAGGGACCAATCAGCCCCAGCATTTT. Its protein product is CASSYSVGTNQPQHF.

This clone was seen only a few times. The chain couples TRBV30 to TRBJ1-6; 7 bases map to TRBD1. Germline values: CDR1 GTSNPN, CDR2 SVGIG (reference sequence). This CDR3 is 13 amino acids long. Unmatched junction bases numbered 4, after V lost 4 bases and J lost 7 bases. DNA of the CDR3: TGTGCCTGGACGGCAGGGGGGAATTCACCCCTCCACTTT. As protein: CAWTAGGNSPLHF.

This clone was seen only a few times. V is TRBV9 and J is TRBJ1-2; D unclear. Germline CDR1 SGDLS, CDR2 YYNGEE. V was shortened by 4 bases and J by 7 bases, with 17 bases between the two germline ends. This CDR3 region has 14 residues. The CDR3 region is CASSLEANGLGYTF. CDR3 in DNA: TGTGCCAGCAGCCTCGAAGCGAATGGGCTTGGCTACACCTTC.